The TCR beta chain under discussion was sequenced for a study of T cell responses to AZD1222 COVID-19 vaccine. Study-level background: Combined were second doses at about 4 or about 12 weeks.

Findings and caveats of the study: Donors in the cohort were predominantly white British and more often female, and clonal diversity was possibly underestimated.

With regard to this clone: Its target is unknown.

Measured with immunoSEQ multiplex PCR; TCRdb has only the in-frame clones, and not every one. The top ten hold about 10% of the sample, which has more than 150,000 clones, about 92% seen once. The CDR3 loop spans 16 amino acids. V gave up 1 base and J gave up 4 bases, with 14 bases separating them. Germline assignment: CDR1 SEHNR and CDR2 FQNEAQ (reference sequence). The sequence derives from an adult in good health. The sequenced sample was peripheral blood, obtained on day 0 of AZD1222 vaccination. This chain connects TRBV7-9 to TRBJ2-1, with unresolved D. This chain's CDR3 is CASSLGSGRFYNEQFF. CDR3 nucleotide sequence: TGTGCCAGCAGCTTAGGGTCTGGACGGTTTTACAATGAGCAGTTCTTC.